This TCR beta chain was obtained from a study of monozygotic twins with inflammatory bowel disease. Notes on the study in general: Especially with disease activity, IBD patients shared fewer clonotypes with others than healthy twins did. Against healthy co-twins, IBD patients had lower TCRbeta diversity (measured by inverse Simpson).

CDR1 and CDR2 (germline): KGHDR, SFDVKD. This CDR3 has 13 amino acids. During cDNA synthesis, UMIs that each contained a 6-nucleotide sample barcode were added by means of template switching. TCRdb derives one entry per CDR3 protein from the 5' RACE reads, leaving out DNA. With some 170,000 distinct CDR3 sequences in the sample, the ten largest clones hold roughly 2.4%. A word on this clonotype: Its antigen is as yet unknown.

Sequencing was carried out using blood. The chain recombines TRBV24-1 with TRBJ1-1; TCRdb's D call, TRBD1, is unchecked because there is no DNA. The origin of this receptor is a human donor with ulcerative colitis or Crohn's disease, or a healthy co-twin of an affected twin (not recorded which). CDR3 protein: CATRREMNTEAFF.